This T cell receptor beta chain stems from a study of T cells in Graves' hyperthyroidism and ophthalmopathy. Amplified TCR beta CDR3 regions came from RNA transcripts. The study used the HTBI primer set for a first-round RT-PCR of the TCR CDR3. TCRdb processed the multiplex PCR reads anew with MiXCR; each CDR3 protein has one entry. The sample lists 450,000 to 650,000 distinct CDR3 sequences; about 14% were seen once. Looked up from germline, CDR1 is KGHSH and CDR2 is LQKENI. The CDR3 is 15 residues long. V shed 3 bases, J shed 5 bases, and the junction held 7 bases outside the gene matches. Not enrolled were patients with uncontrolled infection, other autoimmune disease, pregnancy or lactation. Using more than 7.5 ml of fresh peripheral blood, PBMCs were prepared.

The specimen was blood. V gene TRBV18 combines with J gene TRBJ1-5; 7 bases are shared with TRBD1. The receptor was isolated from a woman under 30 with Graves' ophthalmopathy. CDR3 sequence reads: CASSPDRVTDQPQHF. CDR3 in DNA: TGTGCCAGCTCACCCGACAGGGTAACAGATCAGCCCCAGCATTTT. The variable domain in full, completed from reference TRBV18 and TRBJ1-5, reads NAGVMQNPRHLVRRRGQEARLRCSPMKGHSHVYWYRQLPEEGLKFMVYLQKENIIDESGMPKERFSAEFPKEGPSILRIQQVVRGDSAAYFCASSPDRVTDQPQHFGDGTRLSIL.